This TCR beta chain was observed in a study of blood T cell repertoires in COVID-19. A Seattle source enrolled patients during active infection and followed them longitudinally. TCRdb's table, derived via immunoSEQ multiplex PCR, lists solely in-frame clones and lacks some. The profile shows about 160,000 clones, roughly 86% of them singletons. CDR1 and CDR2 (germline): LNHDA, SQIVND (reference sequence). The CDR3 spans 13 residues. V lost 6 bases, J lost 2 bases, and 8 bases lay in between. V is TRBV19 and J is TRBJ1-5, with a weak D call TRBD1 (5 bases). The material sequenced was peripheral blood. The clonotype was recovered from a man aged 60-69 years with COVID-19, enrolled during active disease. Here the CDR3 DNA reads TGTGCCAGTAGGGACACTCGCAATCAGCCCCAGCATTTT. Its protein product is CASRDTRNQPQHF.